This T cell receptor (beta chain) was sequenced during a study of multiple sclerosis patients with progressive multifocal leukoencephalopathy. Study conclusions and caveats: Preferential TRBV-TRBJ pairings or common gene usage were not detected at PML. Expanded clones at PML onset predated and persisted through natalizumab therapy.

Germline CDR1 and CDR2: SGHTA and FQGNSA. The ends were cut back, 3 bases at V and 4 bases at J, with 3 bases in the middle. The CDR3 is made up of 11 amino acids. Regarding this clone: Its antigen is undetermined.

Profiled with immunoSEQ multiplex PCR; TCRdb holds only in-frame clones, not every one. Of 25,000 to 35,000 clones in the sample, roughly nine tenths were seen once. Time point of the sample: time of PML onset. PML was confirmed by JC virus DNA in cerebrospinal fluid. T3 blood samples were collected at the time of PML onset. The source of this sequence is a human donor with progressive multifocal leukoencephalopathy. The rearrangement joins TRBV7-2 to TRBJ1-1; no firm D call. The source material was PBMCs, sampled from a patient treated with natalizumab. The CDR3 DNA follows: TGTGCCAGCAGCTTCTGCACTGAAGCTTTCTTT. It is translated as CASSFCTEAFF.